The 22 T cell receptor beta chains given below trace back to one sample, sequenced in a study of blood T cell repertoires in COVID-19. The data were produced by immunoSEQ multiplex PCR, yet TCRdb's version contains in-frame clones alone and is incomplete. The data hold 300,000 to 350,000 clones, with more than 70% observed a single time. Source material: peripheral blood. The source is a man aged 30-40 years with active or convalescent COVID-19.

This rearrangement joins TRBV7-7 to TRBJ2-7, with D possibly TRBD1 on 6 matching bases. This CDR3 is built from 16 residues. CDR1 and CDR2 (germline): SSHAT, FNYEAQ (reference sequence). The V end lost 5 bases, the J end lost 0 bases, and 17 bases lay between the germline ends. CDR3 DNA: TGTGCCAGCAGCAAGCGACAGGAGAGGGCCTCCTACGAGCAGTACTTC. This codes for CASSKRQERASYEQYF.

This rearrangement joins TRBV10-3 to TRBJ1-4, with D tentatively TRBD1 (5 bases). Germline CDR1 is ENHRY and CDR2 is SYGVKD. The length of the CDR3 is 17 residues. Trimming took 2 bases from V and 8 from J, leaving 21 bases between them. As DNA, the CDR3 is TGTGCCATCAGTGAGCCTACCAAGGCACAGGAAAACGAAAAACTGTTTTTT. Protein product: CAISEPTKAQENEKLFF.

This rearrangement joins TRBV19 to TRBJ1-5, with no clear D. Trimming took off 5 bases at V and 3 bases at J, with 8 bases between the two ends. The CDR3 sequence is 13 residues long. Germline lookup yields CDR1 LNHDA and CDR2 SQIVND (reference sequence). CDR3: CASSFGNNQPQHF. CDR3 sequence (DNA): TGTGCCAGTAGTTTCGGGAACAATCAGCCCCAGCATTTT. Looking up the rest from reference TRBV19 and TRBJ1-5 gives the full variable domain: DGGITQSPKYLFRKEGQNVTLSCEQNLNHDAMYWYRQDPGQGLRLIYYSQIVNDFQKGDIAEGYSVSREKKESFPLTVTSAQKNPTAFYLCASSFGNNQPQHFGDGTRLSIL.

V usage is TRBV11-2 and J usage is TRBJ1-2; D remains unclear. CDR1 SGHAT and CDR2 FQNNGV come from the germline V gene. With 6 bases removed from V and 4 bases from J, the gap between germline ends came to 9 bases. The CDR3 is 12 amino acids. The CDR3 coding sequence is TGTGCCAGCAGTACCGCGGGCTATGGCTACACCTTC. This translates into CASSTAGYGYTF.

Turning to this clone: One end of the junction fails to match germline, which may point to a read error. V is TRBV14 and J is TRBJ1-1; no definite D call. There are 12 residues in the CDR3. Germline CDR1 SGHDN, CDR2 FVKESK. The CDR3 nucleotides read TGTGCCAGCAGCCAAGAGTGGACTGCCCCGCTTTTT. Protein: CASSQEWTAPLF.

V gene TRBV7-2 combines with J gene TRBJ2-3, with 7 bases fitting TRBD2. This CDR3 region has 16 residues. With V trimmed by 5 bases and J by 5 bases, 13 bases remained unmatched. CDR1 SGHTA and CDR2 FQGNSA come from the germline V gene. The CDR3 sequence is CASSAEVGRSGDTQYF. The CDR3 nucleotides read TGTGCCAGCAGCGCCGAGGTCGGGAGGTCGGGAGATACGCAGTATTTT.

This sequence joins TRBV28 and TRBJ1-6; 12 nucleotides match TRBD1. CDR3 size: 16 residues. CDR1 MDHEN and CDR2 SYDVKM come from the germline V gene. Unmatched junction bases numbered 4, after V lost 4 bases and J lost 6 bases. CDR3 sequence: CASSSGTGGVNSPLHF. The CDR3 nucleotides read TGTGCCAGCAGTTCCGGGACAGGGGGCGTTAATTCACCCCTCCACTTT.

The V and J genes are TRBV11-2 and TRBJ1-5; the match to TRBD1 covers 7 bases. J lost 7 bases, V lost 5 bases, and 8 bases had no gene match. The CDR3 extends over 14 amino acids. From germline, CDR1 is SGHAT and CDR2 FQNNGV. The CDR3 here is CASSNQQGVQPQHF. For the CDR3, the DNA is TGTGCCAGCAGCAACCAGCAGGGGGTCCAGCCCCAGCATTTT.

J is TRBJ2-1 and V is TRBV4-2; no reliable D call. Germline V gene lookup returns CDR1 LGHNA and CDR2 YNFKEQ. Between the trimmed V and J ends, which lost 1 base and 7 bases, there was a span of 11 bases. This CDR3 is 14 amino acids long. CDR3 amino acids: CASSQGTASNEQFF. The CDR3 nucleotides read TGTGCCAGCAGCCAAGGCACAGCTTCGAATGAGCAGTTCTTC.

The rearrangement uses TRBV7-8 and TRBJ1-2; possible D gene TRBD1, 5 bases. Germline V lookup: CDR1 SGHVS, CDR2 FQNEAQ. Trimming took off 4 bases at V and 1 base at J, with 10 bases between the two ends. The CDR3 runs 14 residues. CDR3 amino acids: CASSSGVNNYGYTF. In DNA form, the CDR3 reads TGTGCCAGCAGCTCGGGGGTTAATAACTATGGCTACACCTTC.

The rearrangement uses TRBV2 and TRBJ2-7; 10 positions agree with TRBD2. This CDR3 is 15 amino acids long. Germline CDR1 is SNHLY and CDR2 is FYNNEI. With V trimmed by 3 bases and J by 4 bases, 6 bases remained unmatched. The CDR3 is CASSDPLAGRYEQYF. The CDR3 DNA is TGTGCCAGCAGTGACCCACTAGCGGGACGGTACGAGCAGTACTTC.

This chain joins TRBV2 and TRBJ1-2, with D possibly being TRBD1 (5 bases). Looked up from germline, CDR1 is SNHLY and CDR2 is FYNNEI. The V end was cut by 6 bases, the J end by 4 bases, with 12 bases between. The CDR3 covers 13 residues. In DNA, the CDR3 is TGTGCCAGCAGGACGGCGGGGGGCTATGGCTACACCTTC. Encoded protein: CASRTAGGYGYTF.

V is TRBV28 and J is TRBJ1-5; the D gene is possibly TRBD1 (6 bases). CDR1 and CDR2 (germline): MDHEN, SYDVKM. The V gene lost 8 bases and the J gene lost 3 bases, with 14 bases spanning the gap. The CDR3 runs 14 residues. The CDR3 bases are TGTGCCAGCCGTGAGACAGGACTCAATCAGCCCCAGCATTTT. Translation gives CASRETGLNQPQHF. Filled out from reference TRBV28 and TRBJ1-5, the complete variable domain reads DVKVTQSSRYLVKRTGEKVFLECVQDMDHENMFWYRQDPGLGLRLIYFSYDVKMKEKGDIPEGYSVSREKKERFSLILESASTNQTSMYLCASRETGLNQPQHFGDGTRLSIL.

V and J are TRBV3-1 (or the pseudogene TRBV3-2) and TRBJ2-5, with 7 bases matching TRBD2. J lost 5 bases, V lost 1 base, and 10 bases had no gene match. Germline V gene data show CDR1 as LGHDT and CDR2 as YNNKEL (reference sequence). This CDR3 region has 16 residues. CDR3 region: CASSQGGPSGAETQYF. CDR3 bases: TGTGCCAGCAGCCAAGGTGGTCCAAGCGGGGCTGAGACCCAGTACTTC.

This clone was recorded once. This chain joins TRBV4-1 and TRBJ1-1; 9 bases are shared with TRBD1. The germline V gene encodes CDR1 MGHRA and CDR2 YSYEKL. V dropped 0 bases and J dropped 11; count of bases not matched to a gene: 7. The CDR3 is 14 residues long. In nucleotides, the CDR3 is TGCGCCAGCAGCCAAGACCAGGACAGGGGTTGGGCTTTCTTT. Residues: CASSQDQDRGWAFF.

The chain links TRBV7-6 to TRBJ2-3, with 10 bases lining up with TRBD2. The CDR3 runs 15 residues. Trimming removed 4 bases from V and 6 bases from J; junction bases left unmatched: 7. The germline CDR1 and CDR2 sequences are SGHVS and FNYEAQ. CDR3 loop: CASSSASGSVDTQYF. The CDR3 DNA is TGTGCCAGCAGCTCTGCTAGCGGGAGTGTTGATACGCAGTATTTT.

This clone has a handful of counts. V and J are TRBV7-8 and TRBJ2-7; 8 positions match TRBD2. Germline CDR1 and CDR2: SGHVS and FQNEAQ. The CDR3 totals 16 residues. J was trimmed by 3 bases and V by 5 bases; bases with no gene match: 12. The CDR3 bases are TGTGCCAGCAGCACCCTTAGCGGGGAGGCTTTCTACGAGCAGTACTTC. It yields the protein CASSTLSGEAFYEQYF. The full variable domain, rest sourced from reference TRBV7-8 and TRBJ2-7, is GAGVSQSPRYKVAKRGQDVALRCDPISGHVSLFWYQQALGQGPEFLTYFQNEAQLDKSGLPSDRFFAERPEGSVSTLKIQRTQQEDSAVYLCASSTLSGEAFYEQYFGPGTRLTVT.

The chain carries TRBV29-1 and TRBJ2-5; a weak D match, TRBD1 (5 bases). Germline V lookup: CDR1 SQVTM, CDR2 ANQGSEA. V was cut by 1 base and J by 5 bases, with 11 bases left in between. The CDR3 spans 13 residues. CDR3: CSVEVGKGETQYF. The DNA for the CDR3 is TGCAGCGTTGAAGTGGGGAAGGGGGAGACCCAGTACTTC.

The rearrangement joins TRBV24-1 to TRBJ1-1; 11 bases line up with TRBD1. Germline-derived CDR1 and CDR2 are KGHDR and SFDVKD. The CDR3 has 14 residues. V gave up 4 bases and J gave up 6 bases; unmatched junction bases: 3. The DNA of the CDR3 is TGTGCCACCAGTGAGGGACAGGGGGGGTCTGAAGCTTTCTTT. It yields the protein CATSEGQGGSEAFF.

The rearrangement uses TRBV11-1 and TRBJ1-1, with 9 nucleotides matching TRBD1. The germline V gene has CDR1 SGHAT and CDR2 FQDESV (reference sequence). V was pared by 1 base and J by 1 base, with 4 bases of the junction left unmatched. The CDR3 extends over 16 amino acids. CDR3 in DNA: TGTGCCAGCAGCTTAGTAGGGGACAGGGCGAACACTGAAGCTTTCTTT. Its protein product is CASSLVGDRANTEAFF.

This chain links TRBV3-1 (or the pseudogene TRBV3-2) with TRBJ2-7, with TRBD2 matching 15 bases. Unmatched junction bases numbered 0, after V lost 3 bases and J lost 0 bases. Germline CDR1 LGHDT, CDR2 YNNKEL (reference sequence). The CDR3 extends over 16 amino acids. Written as DNA, the CDR3 is TGTGCCAGCAGCCAGGGACTAGCGGGGGGCTCCTACGAGCAGTACTTC. Its protein product is CASSQGLAGGSYEQYF.

This clone appeared a few times. The rearrangement joins TRBV28 to TRBJ1-3; tentative D call: TRBD1 (6 bases). CDR1 is MDHEN, CDR2 SYDVKM, per germline. The CDR3 has 15 residues. V was pared by 2 bases and J by 4 bases, with 12 bases between. CDR3 in DNA: TGTGCCAGCAGTTTAGCTCCGGGACACGGAAACACCATATATTTT. Protein: CASSLAPGHGNTIYF.